This T cell receptor (beta chain) was identified during a study of radiation and T cells in renal cell carcinoma. Study-level results: From baseline, blood top tumor clonotypes peaked at 2 weeks post-radiation.

As concerns this clone: Its antigen remains unknown.

Germline V lookup: CDR1 MDHEN, CDR2 SYDVKM. This CDR3 has 14 amino acids. Trimming removed 6 bases at V and 0 bases at J, with 12 bases between. Time point of the sample: baseline pretreatment blood. Treatment indicated: 15 Gy SBRT to primary tumor, nephrectomy 4 weeks later. After SBRT, blood was collected at 2 and 4 weeks, plus baseline. Measured with immunoSEQ multiplex PCR; TCRdb has only the in-frame clones, and not every one. This sample yields 130,000 or so clones, of which 70% to 90% are seen a single time; approximately 24% belongs to the top ten. The chain carries TRBV28 and TRBJ2-7; TRBD1 or TRBD2 may be the D gene (6 bases each). The TCR originated in a woman aged 50 to 60 with renal cell carcinoma. The input for sequencing was blood, taken from a patient whose treatment included radiotherapy and nephrectomy. CDR3 bases: TGTGCCAGCAGCCTGCCGGGGGCCTCCTACGAGCAGTACTTC. Encoded protein: CASSLPGASYEQYF.